Here is one TCR beta chain with its context. CDR1 is SGHRS and CDR2 is YFSETQ in the germline V gene. Trimming removed 2 bases from V and 7 bases from J, with 13 bases in between. This CDR3 is 14 amino acids long. Under the authors' procedure: For nucleated cells, counts were estimated from reference gene primer amplification. TCRdb's table, derived via immunoSEQ multiplex PCR, lists solely in-frame clones and lacks some. For V, J and clone size, that table is used; D and trimming come from the DNA. The sample yields about 270,000 clones, roughly 86% seen once. The data originate from a study of blood T cell repertoires in COVID-19. Across the study: From T cells, B-cell-depleted T cells, or PBMCs came the material, which was cDNA or gDNA.

The receptor comes from a man in his forties or fifties with active or convalescent COVID-19. Sequenced input: peripheral blood. This sequence joins TRBV5-1 and TRBJ2-1; the D gene is possibly TRBD2 (6 bases). CDR3 coding DNA: TGCGCCAGCAGCTTCCCCGGAGGGCTGAATGAGCAGTTCTTC. Encoded protein: CASSFPGGLNEQFF.